This passage covers 7 T cell receptor beta chains from one sample sequenced in a study of cytomegalovirus exposure and HLA in healthy donors. Both 60 Vbeta primers and 13 Jbeta primers went into the PCR. The table came from immunoSEQ multiplex PCR; TCRdb's copy has only in-frame clones and leaves some out. Of 80,000 to 130,000 clones in the sample, around 75% were seen once. The specimen sequenced was PBMCs. These receptors all come from a woman between 18 and 29 years old in good health and CMV-seropositive.

The chain has TRBV5-1 and TRBJ1-2, with TRBD1 identical over 8 bases. CDR1 SGHRS and CDR2 YFSETQ come from the germline V gene. The CDR3 is 14 amino acids. After removal of 4 bases from V and 3 bases from J, the junction contained 5 bases not matched to a gene. CDR3 in DNA: TGCGCCAGCAGCGTCAGGGGGCAAGACTATGGCTACACCTTC. Amino acids: CASSVRGQDYGYTF. Supplemented by reference TRBV5-1 and TRBJ1-2, the full variable domain reads KAGVTQTPRYLIKTRGQQVTLSCSPISGHRSVSWYQQTPGQGLQFLFEYFSETQRNKGNFPGRFSGRQFSNSRSEMNVSTLELGDSALYLCASSVRGQDYGYTFGSGTRLTVV.

V and J are TRBV28 and TRBJ2-7; weak D call: TRBD1 (6 bases). This CDR3 is 13 amino acids long. CDR1 MDHEN and CDR2 SYDVKM come from the germline V gene. V was trimmed by 5 bases and J by 2 bases, leaving 10 bases between them. CDR3 nucleotides: TGTGCCAGCAGTACAGGGCTTGCCTACGAGCAGTACTTC. Amino acid sequence: CASSTGLAYEQYF.

The CDR3, as DNA: TGTGCCAGCACGGCAGGGCTTTACTACGAGCAGTACTTC. It is translated as CASTAGLYYEQYF. The chain couples TRBV6-1 to TRBJ2-7; perhaps TRBD1 as D (5 bases). Trimming cost V 7 bases and J 3 bases, with 13 bases left between them. This CDR3 is built from 13 residues. From germline, CDR1 is MNHNS and CDR2 SASEGT.

This chain uses TRBV4-3 with TRBJ2-2; tentative D call: TRBD2 (6 bases). Trimming stripped 0 bases from V and 3 bases from J, with 14 bases between. The CDR3 covers 17 residues. Per the germline V gene, CDR1 is LGHNA and CDR2 is YSLEER. This chain's CDR3 is CASSQESGGSDTGELFF. CDR3 DNA: TGCGCCAGCAGCCAAGAATCCGGGGGATCGGACACCGGGGAGCTGTTTTTT.

This clone came up a few times. The rearrangement links TRBV18 to TRBJ2-5; the match to TRBD2 covers 9 bases. Germline V gene data show CDR1 as KGHSH and CDR2 as LQKENI. The CDR3 sequence is 16 residues long. The ends lost 2 bases at V and 0 bases at J; junction bases unmatched: 4. CDR3 DNA: TGTGCCAGCTCACCATTGTCTAGCGGGGACCAAGAGACCCAGTACTTC. Encoded protein: CASSPLSSGDQETQYF.

With regard to this clone: Other nucleotide sequences in the sample specify the same CDR3. The chain combines TRBV4-3 with TRBJ2-4, with D perhaps matching TRBD1 (6 bases). Trimming removed 4 bases at V and 0 bases at J, with 10 bases between. The CDR3 is 15 residues long. Germline V gene sequence: CDR1 LGHNA, CDR2 YSLEER. For the CDR3, the DNA is TGCGCCAGCAGCCCTCAGGGGCTAGCCAAAAACATTCAGTACTTC. This translates into CASSPQGLAKNIQYF.

A note on this clone: At one boundary the junction diverges from the germline segment, which might be a read error. The chain employs TRBV28 and TRBJ1-2, with D tentatively TRBD1 (5 bases). CDR1 is MDHEN, CDR2 SYDVKM, per germline. The length of the CDR3 is 15 residues. Here the CDR3 DNA reads TGTGCCAGCTGTTTAAGCAGGGAGGGCCTCTATGGCTACACCTTC. As protein: CASCLSREGLYGYTF.